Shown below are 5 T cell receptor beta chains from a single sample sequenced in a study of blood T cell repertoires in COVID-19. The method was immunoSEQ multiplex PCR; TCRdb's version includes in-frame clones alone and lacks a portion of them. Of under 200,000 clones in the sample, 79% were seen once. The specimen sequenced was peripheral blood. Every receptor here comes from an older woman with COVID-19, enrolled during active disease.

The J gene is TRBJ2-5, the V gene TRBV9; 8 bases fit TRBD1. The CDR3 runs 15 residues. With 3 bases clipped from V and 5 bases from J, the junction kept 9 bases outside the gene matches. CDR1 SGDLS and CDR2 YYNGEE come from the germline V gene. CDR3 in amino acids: CASSATGTGVETQYF. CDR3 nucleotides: TGTGCCAGCAGCGCCACCGGGACAGGAGTGGAGACCCAGTACTTC.

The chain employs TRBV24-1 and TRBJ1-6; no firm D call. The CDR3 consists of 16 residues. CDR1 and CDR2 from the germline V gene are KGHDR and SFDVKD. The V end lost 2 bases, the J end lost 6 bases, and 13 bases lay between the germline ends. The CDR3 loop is CATSDSRGGSNSPLHF. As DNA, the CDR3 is TGTGCCACCAGTGATTCCCGGGGAGGGTCTAATTCACCCCTCCACTTT.

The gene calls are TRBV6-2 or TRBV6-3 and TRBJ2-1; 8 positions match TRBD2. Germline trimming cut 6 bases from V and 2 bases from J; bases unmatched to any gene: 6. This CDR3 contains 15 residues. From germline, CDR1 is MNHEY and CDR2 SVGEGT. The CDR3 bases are TGTGCCAGCAGCCCGGGAGGGAGGCCCTACAATGAGCAGTTCTTC. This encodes CASSPGGRPYNEQFF.

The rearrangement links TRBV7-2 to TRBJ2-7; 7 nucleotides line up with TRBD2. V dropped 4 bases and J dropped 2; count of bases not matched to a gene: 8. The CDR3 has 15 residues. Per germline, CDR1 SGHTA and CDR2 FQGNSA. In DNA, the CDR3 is TGTGCCAGCAGCTCCCGTGCGGGAGACACCTACGAGCAGTACTTC. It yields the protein CASSSRAGDTYEQYF.

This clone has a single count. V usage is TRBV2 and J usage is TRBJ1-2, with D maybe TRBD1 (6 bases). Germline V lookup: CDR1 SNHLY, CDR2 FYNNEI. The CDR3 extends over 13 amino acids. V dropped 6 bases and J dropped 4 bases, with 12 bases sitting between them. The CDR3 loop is CASRPDRTYGYTF. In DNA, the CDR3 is TGTGCCAGCAGGCCTGACAGGACCTATGGCTACACCTTC.